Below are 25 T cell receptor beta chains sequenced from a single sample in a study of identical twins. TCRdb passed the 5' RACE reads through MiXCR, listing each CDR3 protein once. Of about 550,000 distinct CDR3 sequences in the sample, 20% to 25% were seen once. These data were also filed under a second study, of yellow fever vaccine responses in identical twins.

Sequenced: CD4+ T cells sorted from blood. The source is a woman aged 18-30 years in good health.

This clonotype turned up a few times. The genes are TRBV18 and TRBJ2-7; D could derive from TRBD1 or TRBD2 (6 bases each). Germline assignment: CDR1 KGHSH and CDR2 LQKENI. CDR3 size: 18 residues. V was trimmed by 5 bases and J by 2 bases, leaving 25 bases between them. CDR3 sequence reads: CASSYREGGIARTYEQYF. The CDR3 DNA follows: TGTGCCAGCTCATACAGAGAGGGGGGCATTGCAAGAACCTACGAGCAGTACTTC.

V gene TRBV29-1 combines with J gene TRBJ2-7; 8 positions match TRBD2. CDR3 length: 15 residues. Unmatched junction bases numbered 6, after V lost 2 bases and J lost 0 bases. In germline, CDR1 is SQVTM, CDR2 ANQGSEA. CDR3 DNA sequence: TGCAGCGTTGAACCGTCGGGGGGGAGCTCCTACGAGCAGTACTTC. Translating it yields CSVEPSGGSSYEQYF.

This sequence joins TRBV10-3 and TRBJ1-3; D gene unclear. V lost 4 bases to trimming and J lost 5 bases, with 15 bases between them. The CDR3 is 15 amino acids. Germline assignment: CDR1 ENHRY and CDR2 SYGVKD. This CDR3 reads CAISGTGQGRNTIYF. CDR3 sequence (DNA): TGTGCCATCAGTGGGACGGGCCAAGGCAGAAACACCATATATTTT.

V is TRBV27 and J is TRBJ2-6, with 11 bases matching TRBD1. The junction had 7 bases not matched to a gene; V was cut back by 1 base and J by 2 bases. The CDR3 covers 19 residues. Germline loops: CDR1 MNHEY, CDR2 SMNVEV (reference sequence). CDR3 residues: CASSLLSGQGVAGANVLTF. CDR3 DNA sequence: TGTGCCAGCAGTTTATTATCGGGACAGGGGGTGGCTGGGGCCAACGTCCTGACTTTC.

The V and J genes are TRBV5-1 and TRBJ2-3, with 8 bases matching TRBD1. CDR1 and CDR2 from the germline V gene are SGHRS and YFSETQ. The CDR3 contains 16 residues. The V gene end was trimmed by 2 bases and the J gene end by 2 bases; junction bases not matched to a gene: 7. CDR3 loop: CASSLQGEGVTDTQYF. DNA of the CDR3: TGCGCCAGCAGCTTACAGGGGGAAGGAGTCACAGATACGCAGTATTTT.

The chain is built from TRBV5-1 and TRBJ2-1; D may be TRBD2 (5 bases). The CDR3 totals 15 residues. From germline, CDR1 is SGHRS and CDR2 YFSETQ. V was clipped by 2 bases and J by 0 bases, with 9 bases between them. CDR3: CASSFEGNSYNEQFF. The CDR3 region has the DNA TGCGCCAGCAGCTTTGAGGGAAACTCCTACAATGAGCAGTTCTTC.

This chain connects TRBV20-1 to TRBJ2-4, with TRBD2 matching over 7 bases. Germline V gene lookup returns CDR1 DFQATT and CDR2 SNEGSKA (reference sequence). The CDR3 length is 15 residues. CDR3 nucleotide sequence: TGCAACCCTACAACCCCGGGACTAATCAAAAACATTCAGTACTTC. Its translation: CNPTTPGLIKNIQYF.

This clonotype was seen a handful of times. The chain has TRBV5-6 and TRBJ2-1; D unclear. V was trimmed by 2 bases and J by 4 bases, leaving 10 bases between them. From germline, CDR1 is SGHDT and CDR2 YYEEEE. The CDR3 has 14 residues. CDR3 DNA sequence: TGTGCCAGCAGCTTTTACGGCGAGTACAATGAGCAGTTCTTC. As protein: CASSFYGEYNEQFF.

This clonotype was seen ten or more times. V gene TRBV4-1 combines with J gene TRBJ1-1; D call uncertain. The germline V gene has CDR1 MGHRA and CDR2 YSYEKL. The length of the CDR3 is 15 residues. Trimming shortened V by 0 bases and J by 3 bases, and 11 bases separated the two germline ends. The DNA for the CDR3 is TGCGCCAGCAGCCAAGACCCTGGCACCTACACTGAAGCTTTCTTT. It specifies CASSQDPGTYTEAFF.

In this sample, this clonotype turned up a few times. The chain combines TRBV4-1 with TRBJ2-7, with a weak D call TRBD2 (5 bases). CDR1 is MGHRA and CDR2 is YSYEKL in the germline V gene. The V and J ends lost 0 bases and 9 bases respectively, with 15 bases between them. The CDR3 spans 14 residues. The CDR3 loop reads CASSQDHSTGGQYV. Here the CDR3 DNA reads TGCGCCAGCAGCCAAGATCATAGCACCGGAGGGCAGTACGTC.

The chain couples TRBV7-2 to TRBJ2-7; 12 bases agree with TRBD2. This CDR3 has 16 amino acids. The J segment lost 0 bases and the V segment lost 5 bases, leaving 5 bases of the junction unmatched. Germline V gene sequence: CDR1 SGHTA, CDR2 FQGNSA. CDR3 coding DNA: TGTGCCAGCAGCAGGACTAGCGGGGTGAGCTCCTACGAGCAGTACTTC. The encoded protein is CASSRTSGVSSYEQYF.

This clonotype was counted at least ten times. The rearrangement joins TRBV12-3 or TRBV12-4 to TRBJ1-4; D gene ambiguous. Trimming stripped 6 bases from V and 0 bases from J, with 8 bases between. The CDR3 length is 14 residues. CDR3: CASSLRATNEKLFF. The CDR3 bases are TGTGCCAGCAGCTTAAGGGCAACTAATGAAAAACTGTTTTTT.

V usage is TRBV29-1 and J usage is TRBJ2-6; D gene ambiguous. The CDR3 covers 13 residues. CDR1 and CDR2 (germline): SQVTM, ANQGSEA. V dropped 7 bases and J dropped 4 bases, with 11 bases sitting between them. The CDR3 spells CSAPVGGANVLTF. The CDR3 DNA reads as TGCAGCGCCCCCGTTGGAGGGGCCAACGTCCTGACTTTC.

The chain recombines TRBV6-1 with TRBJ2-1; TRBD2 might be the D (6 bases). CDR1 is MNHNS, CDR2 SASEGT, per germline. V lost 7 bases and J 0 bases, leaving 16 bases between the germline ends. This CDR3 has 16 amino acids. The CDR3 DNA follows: TGTGCCAGCACCAATCGGCGGGGTAGCTCCTACAATGAGCAGTTCTTC. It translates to CASTNRRGSSYNEQFF.

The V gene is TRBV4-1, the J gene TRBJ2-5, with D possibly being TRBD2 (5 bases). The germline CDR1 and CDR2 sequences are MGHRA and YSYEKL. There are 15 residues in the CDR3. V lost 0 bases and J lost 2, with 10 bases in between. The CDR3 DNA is TGCGCCAGCAGCCAAGATGCCCAGCGGCAAGAGACCCAGTACTTC. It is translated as CASSQDAQRQETQYF.

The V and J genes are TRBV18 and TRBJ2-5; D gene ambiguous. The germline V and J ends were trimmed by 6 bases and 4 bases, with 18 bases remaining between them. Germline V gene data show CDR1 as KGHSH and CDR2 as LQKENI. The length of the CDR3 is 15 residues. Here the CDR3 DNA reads TGTGCCAGCTCCCTCGTAGCAGCCTCGATAGAGACCCAGTACTTC. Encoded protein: CASSLVAASIETQYF.

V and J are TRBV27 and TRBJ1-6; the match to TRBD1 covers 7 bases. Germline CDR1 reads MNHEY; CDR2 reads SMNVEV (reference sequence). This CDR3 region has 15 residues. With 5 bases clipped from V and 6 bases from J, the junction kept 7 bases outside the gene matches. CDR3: CASSPRQGINSPLHF. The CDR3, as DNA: TGTGCCAGCAGTCCAAGACAGGGAATTAATTCACCCCTCCACTTT.

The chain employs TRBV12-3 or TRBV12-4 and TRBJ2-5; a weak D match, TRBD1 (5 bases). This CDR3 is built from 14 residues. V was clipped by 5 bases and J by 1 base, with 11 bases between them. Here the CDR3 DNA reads TGTGCCAGCAGTGTAAAAAGGGGCCAAGAGACCCAGTACTTC. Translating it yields CASSVKRGQETQYF.

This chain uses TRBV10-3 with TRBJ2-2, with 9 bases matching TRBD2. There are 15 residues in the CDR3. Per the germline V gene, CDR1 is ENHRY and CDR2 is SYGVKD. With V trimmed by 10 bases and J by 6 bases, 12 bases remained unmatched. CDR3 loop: CATRRGGGLAGELFF. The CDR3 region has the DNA TGTGCCACCCGGCGGGGGGGGGGCCTCGCCGGGGAGCTGTTTTTT.

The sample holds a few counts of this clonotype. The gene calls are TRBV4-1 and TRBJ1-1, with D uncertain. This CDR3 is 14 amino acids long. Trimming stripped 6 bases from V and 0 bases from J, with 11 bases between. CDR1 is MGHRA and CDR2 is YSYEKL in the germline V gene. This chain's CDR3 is CASRLGELNTEAFF. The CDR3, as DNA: TGCGCCAGCAGGCTCGGGGAACTGAACACTGAAGCTTTCTTT.

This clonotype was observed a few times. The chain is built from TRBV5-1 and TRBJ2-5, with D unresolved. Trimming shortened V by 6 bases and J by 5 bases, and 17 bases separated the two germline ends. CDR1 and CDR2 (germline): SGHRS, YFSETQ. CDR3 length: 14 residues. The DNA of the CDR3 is TGCGCCAGCAACCCGGTACAGCTGGCTGAGACCCAGTACTTC. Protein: CASNPVQLAETQYF.

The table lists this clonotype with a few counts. The CDR3 DNA reads TGCGCCAGCAGCTTGGCCCAGAGATCCGGTGGCTACACCTTC. Its protein product is CASSLAQRSGGYTF. The rearrangement joins TRBV5-1 to TRBJ1-2, with D hard to call. V was trimmed by 0 bases and J by 7 bases, leaving 13 bases between them. This CDR3 contains 14 residues. Germline loops: CDR1 SGHRS, CDR2 YFSETQ. The variable domain in full, with the rest retrieved from reference TRBV5-1 and TRBJ1-2, is KAGVTQTPRYLIKTRGQQVTLSCSPISGHRSVSWYQQTPGQGLQFLFEYFSETQRNKGNFPGRFSGRQFSNSRSEMNVSTLELGDSALYLCASSLAQRSGGYTFGSGTRLTVV.

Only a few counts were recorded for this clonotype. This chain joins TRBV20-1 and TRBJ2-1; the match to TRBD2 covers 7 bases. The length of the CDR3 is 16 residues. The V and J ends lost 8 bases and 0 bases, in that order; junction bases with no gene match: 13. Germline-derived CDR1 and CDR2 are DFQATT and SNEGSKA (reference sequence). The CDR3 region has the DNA TGCAGTACCATTAAGACTAGCCGAACCTCCTACAATGAGCAGTTCTTC. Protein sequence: CSTIKTSRTSYNEQFF.

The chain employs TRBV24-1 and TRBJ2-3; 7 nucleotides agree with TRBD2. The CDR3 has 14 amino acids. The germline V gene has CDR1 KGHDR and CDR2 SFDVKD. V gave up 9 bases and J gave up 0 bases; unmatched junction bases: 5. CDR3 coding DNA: TGTGCCACCTCCCCAGCGGGGAGCACAGATACGCAGTATTTT. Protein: CATSPAGSTDTQYF.

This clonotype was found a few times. The CDR3 DNA reads as TGTGCCAGCAGCCCCCAGGGGGCGCGGGGTGGCTACACCTTC. Encoded protein: CASSPQGARGGYTF. The chain is built from TRBV28 and TRBJ1-2, with 8 positions matching TRBD1. Germline values: CDR1 MDHEN, CDR2 SYDVKM. The CDR3 contains 14 residues. The V gene end was trimmed by 6 bases and the J gene end by 7 bases; junction bases not matched to a gene: 10.